This T cell receptor beta chain was found in a study of T cell responses to AZD1222 COVID-19 vaccine. CDR1 is LGHDT and CDR2 is YNNKEL in the germline V gene (reference sequence). V dropped 4 bases and J dropped 3 bases, with 15 bases sitting between them. This CDR3 region has 15 residues. Libraries were prepared by immunoSEQ multiplex PCR; TCRdb keeps only in-frame clonotypes and omits some of them. This sample has about 150,000 clones; roughly 85% occur once, and the top ten carry approximately 8%. The chain links TRBV3-1 (or the pseudogene TRBV3-2) to TRBJ1-1; D not certain. This TCR derives from an adult in good health. The sequenced sample was peripheral blood, obtained on day 0 of AZD1222 vaccination. The CDR3 DNA reads TGTGCCAGCAGCCTTATCCTCAGGCGGTACACTGAAGCTTTCTTT. This codes for CASSLILRRYTEAFF.